This passage covers 9 T cell receptor beta chains from one sample sequenced in a study of blood T cells in healthy people across ages. Together with a sample-barcoded 5' primer, a J-beta primer mix was included in a second PCR lasting roughly 6 to 12 cycles. A single record per CDR3 protein comes from TCRdb applying MiXCR to the 5' RACE reads. The table records about 1.4 million distinct CDR3 sequences, approximately 63% of them present only once. Specimen: blood. These receptors came from a man aged 18 to 30 in good health.

The chain joins TRBV25-1 to TRBJ1-1; D is unresolved. Germline V gives CDR1 MGHDK, CDR2 SYGVNS. Trimming took off 3 bases at V and 2 bases at J, with 7 bases between the two ends. The CDR3 is 13 amino acids. For the CDR3, the DNA is TGTGCCAGCAGTGATTATACAAACACTGAAGCTTTCTTT. It encodes CASSDYTNTEAFF.

This clonotype was seen more than once but under ten times. The chain couples TRBV14 to TRBJ2-7; D ambiguous. The CDR3 totals 15 residues. CDR1 SGHDN and CDR2 FVKESK come from the germline V gene. V lost 3 bases to trimming and J lost 3 bases, with 15 bases between them. The CDR3 nucleotides are TGTGCCAGCAGCCAGGAAGGGAATATCTACTACGAGCAGTACTTC. It yields the protein CASSQEGNIYYEQYF.

The chain uses TRBV27 and TRBJ1-5; 7 positions match TRBD1. The V gene's germline CDR1 is MNHEY and CDR2 SMNVEV (reference sequence). Losses at the gene ends were 6 bases for V and 5 bases for J; bases not matched to a gene: 7. CDR3 length: 14 amino acids. CDR3 nucleotides: TGTGCCAGCAGCCGAACAGGGGTACATCAGCCCCAGCATTTT. Protein: CASSRTGVHQPQHF.

There are a few counts of this clonotype. This chain connects TRBV7-9 to TRBJ2-6; 11 bases line up with TRBD2. The junction had 9 bases not matched to a gene; V was cut back by 7 bases and J by 1 base. This CDR3 region has 18 residues. Germline lookup yields CDR1 SEHNR and CDR2 FQNEAQ (reference sequence). DNA of the CDR3: TGTGCCAGCACCGATCGGCGACTAGCGGGATCTGGGGCCAACGTCCTGACTTTC. Amino acids: CASTDRRLAGSGANVLTF.

The chain carries TRBV4-2 and TRBJ2-2; D uncertain. Per the germline V gene, CDR1 is LGHNA and CDR2 is YNFKEQ. V was shortened by 0 bases and J by 2 bases, with 10 bases between the two germline ends. The CDR3 extends over 16 amino acids. In DNA, the CDR3 is TGTGCCAGCAGCCAAGAGACTCCCTCCAACACCGGGGAGCTGTTTTTT. It encodes CASSQETPSNTGELFF.

V gene TRBV4-3 combines with J gene TRBJ2-1; D is possibly TRBD1 or TRBD2 (6 bases each). This CDR3 spans 12 amino acids. Trimming shortened V by 0 bases and J by 12 bases, and 9 bases separated the two germline ends. Germline V gene lookup returns CDR1 LGHNA and CDR2 YSLEER. The CDR3 bases are TGCGCCAGCAGCCAAGAGGAGGGGGGGCAGTTCTTC. Translation: CASSQEEGGQFF.

The chain joins TRBV4-1 to TRBJ1-5; perhaps TRBD1 as D (6 bases). The CDR3 contains 14 residues. CDR1 MGHRA and CDR2 YSYEKL come from the germline V gene. With 2 bases removed from V and 6 bases from J, the gap between germline ends came to 11 bases. The CDR3 nucleotides read TGCGCCAGCAGCCAACTACAGGGCGGTCAGCCCCAGCATTTT. This sequence encodes CASSQLQGGQPQHF.

The chain uses TRBV13 and TRBJ2-5; D possibly corresponds to TRBD2 (5 bases). The DNA end lines up better with TRBJ2-7; the J call may be wrong. This CDR3 is 13 amino acids long. CDR1 and CDR2 from the germline V gene are PRHDT and FYEKMQ (reference sequence). The CDR3 sequence is CASRRTAGYEQYF. The CDR3 DNA reads TGTGCCAGCAGGAGGACTGCTGGCTACGAGCAGTACTTC.

The table lists this clonotype with many counts. The chain employs TRBV12-3 or TRBV12-4 and TRBJ2-7; D is ambiguous. The V gene lost 6 bases and the J gene lost 0 bases, with 9 bases spanning the gap. There are 13 residues in the CDR3. This CDR3 is CASRGGSSYEQYF. In nucleotides, the CDR3 is TGTGCCAGCAGGGGTGGAAGCTCCTACGAGCAGTACTTC.